This entry describes one T cell receptor beta chain. This entry belongs to a study of blood T cell repertoires in COVID-19. Study details: There were acute and convalescent COVID-19 samples, and they came from the United States, Italy and Spain. The cDNA or gDNA used as material had been derived from T cells, B-cell-depleted T cells, or PBMCs.

Original processing notes: Nucleated cell number was recorded as an estimate derived from reference gene primer amplification. Sequencing used immunoSEQ multiplex PCR; TCRdb keeps in-frame clones, though not all of them. That table gives V, J and clone size, and the DNA gave D and trimming. The top ten hold 3% of the sample, which has 400,000 or so clones, more than 75% seen once. Sequencing input: peripheral blood. This clonotype was obtained from a human donor in a cohort sampled during active COVID-19.

The chain's CDR3 is CASSYQSTGEDTEAFF. In nucleotides, the CDR3 is TGTGCCAGCAGCTACCAATCCACAGGGGAAGACACTGAAGCTTTCTTT. The rearrangement joins TRBV6-5 to TRBJ1-1, with TRBD1 matching over 7 bases. Germline values: CDR1 MNHEY, CDR2 SVGAGI. The CDR3 covers 16 residues. V dropped 6 bases and J dropped 3; count of bases not matched to a gene: 13.